This record covers a single T cell receptor (beta chain). Its target is unknown. The sample is drawn from a study of cytomegalovirus exposure and HLA in healthy donors. Whole-study findings and limits: V segments that were indistinguishable, TRBV6-2 and TRBV6-3 among them, were omitted from analysis. A later analysis revealed that TCR association rates differed between HLA loci, peaking at DRB1 and bottoming out at HLA-C.

In the PCR, 60 Vbeta and 13 Jbeta primers were used. This table comes from immunoSEQ multiplex PCR, and its TCRdb copy is limited to in-frame clones, with some not included. The table records over 150,000 clones, 70% to 80% of them present only once. CDR3 length: 14 amino acids. The V gene end was trimmed by 4 bases and the J gene end by 7 bases; junction bases not matched to a gene: 8. The germline gives CDR1 SGHNT, CDR2 YYREEE (reference sequence). The chain combines TRBV5-4 with TRBJ1-5, with TRBD1 identical over 7 bases. This TCR came from a man aged 30 to 45 in good health and CMV-seropositive. The sample taken for sequencing was PBMCs. The CDR3 protein is CASSPGQDGQPQHF. The CDR3 DNA sequence: TGTGCCAGCAGCCCCGGACAGGACGGGCAGCCCCAGCATTTT.